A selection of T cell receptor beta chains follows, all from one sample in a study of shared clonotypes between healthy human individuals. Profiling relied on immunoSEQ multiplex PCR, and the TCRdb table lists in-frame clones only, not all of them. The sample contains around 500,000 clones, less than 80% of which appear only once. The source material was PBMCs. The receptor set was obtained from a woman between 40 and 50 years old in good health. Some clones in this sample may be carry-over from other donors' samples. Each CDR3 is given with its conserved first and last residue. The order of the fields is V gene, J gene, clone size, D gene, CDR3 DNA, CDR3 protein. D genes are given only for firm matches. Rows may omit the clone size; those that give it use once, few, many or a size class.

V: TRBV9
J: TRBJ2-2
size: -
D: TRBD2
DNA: TGTGCCAGCAGCACGACTAGCGGGGGCGGGGAGCTGTTTTTT
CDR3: CASSTTSGGGELFF

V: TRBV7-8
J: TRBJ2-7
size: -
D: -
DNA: TGTGCCAGCAGCTTCCAATACTACGAGCAGTACTTC
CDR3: CASSFQYYEQYF

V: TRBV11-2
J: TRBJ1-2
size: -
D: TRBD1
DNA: TGTGCCAGCAGCCTTTACCAGGGGGGGTATGGCTACACCTTC
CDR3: CASSLYQGGYGYTF

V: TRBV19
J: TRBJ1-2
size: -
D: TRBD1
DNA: TGTGCCAGTAGTTCGACAGGGGTGGCCTATGGCTACACCTTC
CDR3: CASSSTGVAYGYTF

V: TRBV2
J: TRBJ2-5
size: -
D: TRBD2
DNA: TGTGCCAGCAGCGGACTAGCGGGAGGGTACCAAGAGACCCAGTACTTC
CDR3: CASSGLAGGYQETQYF

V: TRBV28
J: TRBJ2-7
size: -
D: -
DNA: TGTGCCAGCAGTTTGGCTGGTGTGCCCGGGGGGCACTTC
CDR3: CASSLAGVPGGHF

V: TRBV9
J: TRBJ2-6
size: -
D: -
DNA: TGTGCCAGCAGCGTAGGCAGGGCTGGGGCCAACGTCCTGACTTTC
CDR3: CASSVGRAGANVLTF

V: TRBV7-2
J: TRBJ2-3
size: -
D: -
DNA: TGTGCCAGCAGCTTTTATTCGGCAGGGGCCACAGATACGCAGTATTTT
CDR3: CASSFYSAGATDTQYF

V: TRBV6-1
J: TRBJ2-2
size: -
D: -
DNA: TGTGCCAGCATGAGGCGTGCCGGGGAGCTGTTTTTT
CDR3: CASMRRAGELFF

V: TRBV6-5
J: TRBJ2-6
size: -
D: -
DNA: TGTGCCAGCAGTTACGACCCTGGGGCCAACGTCCTGACTTTC
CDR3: CASSYDPGANVLTF

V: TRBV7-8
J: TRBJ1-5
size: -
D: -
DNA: TGTGCCAGCAGCGTATCAGGGAAACTTAGCAATCAGCCCCAGCATTTT
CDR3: CASSVSGKLSNQPQHF

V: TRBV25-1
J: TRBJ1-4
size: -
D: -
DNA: TGTGCCAGCAGTGACAGGGGCGCGGGTAATGAAAAACTGTTTTTT
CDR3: CASSDRGAGNEKLFF

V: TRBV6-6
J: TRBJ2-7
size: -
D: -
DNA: TGTGCCAGCAGGCAGGGGGAGCAGTACTTC
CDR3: CASRQGEQYF

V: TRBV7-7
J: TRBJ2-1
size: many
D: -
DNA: TGTGCTAGCAGCTTAGAGGAAAGCTCCTACAATGAGCAGTTCTTC
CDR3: CASSLEESSYNEQFF

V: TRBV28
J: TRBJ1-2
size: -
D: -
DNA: TGTGCCAGCAGTGGGAGACAGTTCTATGGCTACACCTTC
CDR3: CASSGRQFYGYTF

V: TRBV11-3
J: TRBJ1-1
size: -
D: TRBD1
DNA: TGTGCCAGCAAGGGACAGGGGAACACTGAAGCTTTCTTT
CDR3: CASKGQGNTEAFF

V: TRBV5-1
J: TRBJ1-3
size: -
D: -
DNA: TGCGCCAGCAGCTTTTCCGCGGGCTCTGGAAACACCATATATTTT
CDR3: CASSFSAGSGNTIYF

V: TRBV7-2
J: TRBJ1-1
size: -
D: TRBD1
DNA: TGTGCCAGCAGCCGGACAGGGGGGCACACTGAAGCTTTCTTT
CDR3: CASSRTGGHTEAFF

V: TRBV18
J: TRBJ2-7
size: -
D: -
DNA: TGTGCCAGCTCACCAGAGCTGTCCGAGCAGTACTTC
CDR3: CASSPELSEQYF

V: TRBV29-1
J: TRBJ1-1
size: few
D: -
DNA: TGCAGCGTTGACCCCATGAACACTGAAGCTTTCTTT
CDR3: CSVDPMNTEAFF

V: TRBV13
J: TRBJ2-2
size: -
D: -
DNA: TGTGCCAGCAGCTTAGGAAGGGTTACCGGGGAGCTGTTTTTT
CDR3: CASSLGRVTGELFF

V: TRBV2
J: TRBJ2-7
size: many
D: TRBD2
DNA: TGTGCCAGCAGGCCCGGGACTAGCATCTACGAGCAGTACTTC
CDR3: CASRPGTSIYEQYF

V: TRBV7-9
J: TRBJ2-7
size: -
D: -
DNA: TGTGCCAGCAGCTCCGCTCCCTCCTACGAGCAGTACTTC
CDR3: CASSSAPSYEQYF

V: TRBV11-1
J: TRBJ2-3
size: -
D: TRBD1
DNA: TGTGCCAGCAGCTTACCGGGACAGGGACGACCTAGCACAGATACGCAGTATTTT
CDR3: CASSLPGQGRPSTDTQYF

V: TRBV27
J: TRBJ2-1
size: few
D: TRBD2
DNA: TGTGCCAGCAGTTTCCTTAGCGGGAGTACCTACAATGAGCAGTTCTTC
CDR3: CASSFLSGSTYNEQFF

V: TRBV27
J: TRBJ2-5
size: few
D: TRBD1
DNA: TGTGCCAGCAGCCGTAGACAGGGGAGTAAAGAGACCCAGTACTTC
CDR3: CASSRRQGSKETQYF